These 2 T cell receptor beta chains originate from one sample sequenced in a study of CXCR3-negative and CXCR3-positive naive CD8 T cells. The study made its TRB cDNA libraries by 5' RACE, adding UMI labels. From its re-call of the 5' RACE reads, TCRdb lists each CDR3 protein once, without DNA. This table lists tens of thousands of distinct CDR3 sequences. The sample taken for sequencing was naive CXCR3- CD8+ T cells from blood. Noted subset: CD45RO-CCR7+CD27+CD95- naive CD8+ T cells lacking CXCR3 (TNR3-). The receptor source for this set is a human donor in good health. Some clones in this sample may be carry-over from other donors' samples.

This chain links TRBV12-3 or TRBV12-4 with TRBJ2-7; TCRdb selects TRBD1, and the lack of DNA leaves this call unchecked. This CDR3 is built from 15 residues. CDR3 amino acids: CASSLGDSWAYEQYF.

The chain links TRBV29-1 to TRBJ2-2; the TCRdb call, TRBD1, lacks DNA for checking. This CDR3 contains 18 residues. Germline assignment: CDR1 SQVTM and CDR2 ANQGSEA. The CDR3 region is CSVVLNRNGQRNTGELFF.